This T cell receptor beta chain was sequenced for a study of T cell responses to AZD1222 COVID-19 vaccine. CDR3 size: 11 residues. Germline CDR1 and CDR2: DFQATT and SNEGSKA (reference sequence). V gave up 3 bases and J gave up 8 bases, with 10 bases separating them. Profiled with immunoSEQ multiplex PCR; TCRdb holds only in-frame clones, not every one. The table shows 65,000 to 70,000 clones, with over 60% occurring only once. The sequences come from peripheral blood, collected on day 0 of AZD1222 vaccination. The chain recombines TRBV20-1 with TRBJ1-1; no firm D call. The clonotype was recovered from an adult in good health. The CDR3 DNA sequence: TGCAGTGCTAGGACGAACGGGGAAGCTTTCTTT. It is translated as CSARTNGEAFF.